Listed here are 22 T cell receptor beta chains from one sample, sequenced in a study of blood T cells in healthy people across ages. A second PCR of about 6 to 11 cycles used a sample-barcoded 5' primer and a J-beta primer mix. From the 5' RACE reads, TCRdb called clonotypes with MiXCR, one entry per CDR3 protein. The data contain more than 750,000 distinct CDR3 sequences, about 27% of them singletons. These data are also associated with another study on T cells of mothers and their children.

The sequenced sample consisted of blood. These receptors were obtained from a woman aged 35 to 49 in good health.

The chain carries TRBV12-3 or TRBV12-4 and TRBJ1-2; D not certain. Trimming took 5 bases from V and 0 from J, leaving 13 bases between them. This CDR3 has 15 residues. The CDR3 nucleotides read TGTGCCAGCAGTGCAACAGAGCAACCTAACTATGGCTACACCTTC. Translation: CASSATEQPNYGYTF.

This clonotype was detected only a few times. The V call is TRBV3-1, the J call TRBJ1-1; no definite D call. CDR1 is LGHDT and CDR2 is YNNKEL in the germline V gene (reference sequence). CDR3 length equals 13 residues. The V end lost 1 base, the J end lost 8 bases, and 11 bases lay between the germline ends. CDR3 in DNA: TGTGCCAGCAGCCAAGGAGTCGGAGTGGAAGCTTTCTTT. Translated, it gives CASSQGVGVEAFF.

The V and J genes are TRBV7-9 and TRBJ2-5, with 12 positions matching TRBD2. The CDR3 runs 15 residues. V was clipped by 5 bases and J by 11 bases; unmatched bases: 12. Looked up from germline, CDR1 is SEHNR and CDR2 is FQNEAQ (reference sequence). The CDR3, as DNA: TGTGCCAGCAGCCCTAGCGGGGGGGCTCACAATGAGCAGTACTTC. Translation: CASSPSGGAHNEQYF.

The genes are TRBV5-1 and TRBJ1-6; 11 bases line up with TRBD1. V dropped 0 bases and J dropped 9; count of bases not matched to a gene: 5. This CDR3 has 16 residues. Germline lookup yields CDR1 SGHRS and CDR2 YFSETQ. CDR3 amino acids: CASSLADRGHGSPLHF. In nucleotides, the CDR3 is TGCGCCAGCAGCTTGGCGGACAGGGGGCATGGTTCACCCCTCCACTTT.

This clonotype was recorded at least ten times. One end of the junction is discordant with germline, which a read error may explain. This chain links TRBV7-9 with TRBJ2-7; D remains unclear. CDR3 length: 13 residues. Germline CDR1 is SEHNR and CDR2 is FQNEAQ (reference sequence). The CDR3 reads CASSLEPTYKQYF. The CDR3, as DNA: TGTGCCAGCAGCTTAGAACCGACCTACAAGCAGTACTTC.

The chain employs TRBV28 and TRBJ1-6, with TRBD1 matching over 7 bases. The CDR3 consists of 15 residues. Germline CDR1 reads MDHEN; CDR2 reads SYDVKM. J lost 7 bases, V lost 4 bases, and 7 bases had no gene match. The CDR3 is CASSYPGTVNSPLHF. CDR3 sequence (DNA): TGTGCCAGCAGTTACCCCGGGACAGTGAATTCACCCCTCCACTTT.

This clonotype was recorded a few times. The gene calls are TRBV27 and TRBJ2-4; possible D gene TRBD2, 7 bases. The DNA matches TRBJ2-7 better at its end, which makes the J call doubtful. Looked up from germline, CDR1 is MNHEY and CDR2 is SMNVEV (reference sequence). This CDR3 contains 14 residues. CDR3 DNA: TGTGCCAGCAGTTTACGAGGGGGGGTCGACGAGCAGTACTTC. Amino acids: CASSLRGGVDEQYF.

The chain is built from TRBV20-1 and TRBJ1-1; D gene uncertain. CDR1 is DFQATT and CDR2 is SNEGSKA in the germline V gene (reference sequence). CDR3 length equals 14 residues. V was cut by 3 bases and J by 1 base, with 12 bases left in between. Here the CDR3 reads CSASVAGPNTEAFF. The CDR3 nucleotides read TGCAGTGCTAGTGTAGCAGGACCGAACACTGAAGCTTTCTTT.

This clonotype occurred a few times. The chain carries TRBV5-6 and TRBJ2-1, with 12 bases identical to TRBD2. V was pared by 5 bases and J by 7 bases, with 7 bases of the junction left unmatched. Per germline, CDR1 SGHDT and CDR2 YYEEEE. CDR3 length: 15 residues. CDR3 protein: CASSFGLAGWNEQFF. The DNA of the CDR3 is TGTGCCAGCAGTTTTGGACTAGCGGGGTGGAATGAGCAGTTCTTC.

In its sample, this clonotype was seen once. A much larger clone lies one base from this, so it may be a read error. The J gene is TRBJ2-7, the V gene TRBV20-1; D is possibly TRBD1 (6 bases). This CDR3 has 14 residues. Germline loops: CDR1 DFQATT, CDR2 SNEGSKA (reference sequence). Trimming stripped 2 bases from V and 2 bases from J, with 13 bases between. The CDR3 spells CSARIPGATYEQYF. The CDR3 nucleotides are TGCAGTGCTAGAATCCCAGGGGCCACCTACGAGCAGTACTTC.

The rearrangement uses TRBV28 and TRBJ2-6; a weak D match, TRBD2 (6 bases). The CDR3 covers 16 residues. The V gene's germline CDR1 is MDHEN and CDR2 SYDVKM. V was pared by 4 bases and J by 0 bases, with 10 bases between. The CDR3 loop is CASSSEGLSGANVLTF. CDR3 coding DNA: TGTGCCAGCAGTTCCGAGGGACTCTCTGGGGCCAACGTCCTGACTTTC.

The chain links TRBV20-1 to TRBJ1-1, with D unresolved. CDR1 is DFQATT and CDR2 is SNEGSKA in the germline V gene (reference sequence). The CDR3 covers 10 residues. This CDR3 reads CSSSRAEAFF. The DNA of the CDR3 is TGCAGCAGTTCACGTGCTGAAGCTTTCTTT.

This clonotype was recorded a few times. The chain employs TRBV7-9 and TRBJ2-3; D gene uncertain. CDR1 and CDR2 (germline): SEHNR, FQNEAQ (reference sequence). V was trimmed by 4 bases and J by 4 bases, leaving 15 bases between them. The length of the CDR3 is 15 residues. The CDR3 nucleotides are TGTGCCAGCAGCTCAGTTCGACTTCAACCAGATACGCAGTATTTT. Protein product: CASSSVRLQPDTQYF.

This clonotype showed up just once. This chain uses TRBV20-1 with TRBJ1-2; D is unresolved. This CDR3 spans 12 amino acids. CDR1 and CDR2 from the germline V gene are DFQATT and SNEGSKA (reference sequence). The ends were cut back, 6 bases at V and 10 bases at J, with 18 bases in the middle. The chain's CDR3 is CSAVYDPRNYTF. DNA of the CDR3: TGCAGTGCCGTCTATGATCCACGAAACTACACCTTC.

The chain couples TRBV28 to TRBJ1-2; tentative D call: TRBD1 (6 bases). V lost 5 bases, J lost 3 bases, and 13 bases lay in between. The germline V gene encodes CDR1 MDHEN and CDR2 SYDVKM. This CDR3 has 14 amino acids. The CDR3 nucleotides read TGTGCCAGCAGTCGGGGGACATTCGACTATGGCTACACCTTC. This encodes CASSRGTFDYGYTF.

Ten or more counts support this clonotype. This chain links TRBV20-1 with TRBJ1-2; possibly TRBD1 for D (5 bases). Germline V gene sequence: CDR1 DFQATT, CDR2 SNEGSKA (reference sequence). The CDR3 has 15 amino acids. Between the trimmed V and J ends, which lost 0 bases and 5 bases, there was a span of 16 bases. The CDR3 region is CSARDPRAGGYGYTF. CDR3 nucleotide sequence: TGCAGTGCTAGAGATCCCAGGGCAGGAGGGTATGGCTACACCTTC.

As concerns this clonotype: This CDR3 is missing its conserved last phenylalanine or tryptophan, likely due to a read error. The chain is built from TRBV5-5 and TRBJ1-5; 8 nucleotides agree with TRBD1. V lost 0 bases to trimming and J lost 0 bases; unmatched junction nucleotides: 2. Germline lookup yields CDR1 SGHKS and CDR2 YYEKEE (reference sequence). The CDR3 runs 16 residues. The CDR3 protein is CASSLGTGFSNQPQHV. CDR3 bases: TGTGCCAGCAGCTTGGGGACAGGGTTTAGCAATCAGCCCCAGCATGTT.

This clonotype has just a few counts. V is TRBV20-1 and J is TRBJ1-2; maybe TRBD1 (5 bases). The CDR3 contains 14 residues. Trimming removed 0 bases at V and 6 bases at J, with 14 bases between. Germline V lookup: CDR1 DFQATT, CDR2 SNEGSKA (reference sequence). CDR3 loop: CSARDRGVSNGYTF. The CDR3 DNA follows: TGCAGTGCTAGAGATCGGGGGGTTTCGAATGGCTACACCTTC.

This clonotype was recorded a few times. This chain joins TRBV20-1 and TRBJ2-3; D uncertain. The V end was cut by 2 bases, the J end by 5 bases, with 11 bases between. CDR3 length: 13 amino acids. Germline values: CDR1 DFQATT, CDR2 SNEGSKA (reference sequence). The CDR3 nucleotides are TGCAGTGCTAGACCAGCGTTGGAAGATACGCAGTATTTT. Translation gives CSARPALEDTQYF.

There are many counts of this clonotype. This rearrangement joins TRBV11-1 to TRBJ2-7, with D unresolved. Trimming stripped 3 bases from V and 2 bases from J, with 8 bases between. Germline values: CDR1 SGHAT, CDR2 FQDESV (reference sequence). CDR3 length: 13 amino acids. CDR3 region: CASSLSFTYEQYF. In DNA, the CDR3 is TGTGCCAGCAGCTTGTCGTTTACCTACGAGCAGTACTTC. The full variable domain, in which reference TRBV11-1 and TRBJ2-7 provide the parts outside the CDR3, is EAEVAQSPRYKITEKSQAVAFWCDPISGHATLYWYRQILGQGPELLVQFQDESVVDDSQLPKDRFSAERLKGVDSTLKIQPAELGDSAMYLCASSLSFTYEQYFGPGTRLTVT.

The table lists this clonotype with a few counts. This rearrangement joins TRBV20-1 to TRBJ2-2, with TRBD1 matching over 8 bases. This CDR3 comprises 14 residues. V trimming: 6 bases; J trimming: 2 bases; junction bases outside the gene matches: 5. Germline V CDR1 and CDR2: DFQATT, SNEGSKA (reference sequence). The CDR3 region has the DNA TGCAGTGCACCCGACAGGGGTAACACCGGGGAGCTGTTTTTT. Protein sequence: CSAPDRGNTGELFF.

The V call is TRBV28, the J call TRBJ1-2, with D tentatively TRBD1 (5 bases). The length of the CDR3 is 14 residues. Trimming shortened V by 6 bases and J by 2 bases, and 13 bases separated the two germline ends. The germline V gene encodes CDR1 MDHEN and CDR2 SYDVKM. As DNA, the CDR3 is TGTGCCAGCAGGACGACAGTACGGAACTATGGCTACACCTTC. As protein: CASRTTVRNYGYTF.